Below, 26 T cell receptor beta chains from the same sample are listed, as sequenced in a study of blood T cell repertoires in COVID-19. Profiling relied on immunoSEQ multiplex PCR, and the TCRdb table lists in-frame clones only, not all of them. The sample yields about 91,000 clones, 70% to 80% seen once. Sequenced sample: peripheral blood. The receptors here all came from a man between 70 and 80 years old with acute or convalescent COVID-19.

The chain links TRBV5-4 to TRBJ1-4; D is perhaps TRBD1 (5 bases). Trimming removed 4 bases at V and 6 bases at J, with 10 bases between. CDR3 length: 13 residues. CDR1 is SGHNT and CDR2 is YYREEE in the germline V gene (reference sequence). The DNA for the CDR3 is TGTGCCAGCAGCCCCGGGGGTCATGAAAAACTGTTTTTT. It encodes CASSPGGHEKLFF.

The chain combines TRBV14 with TRBJ1-6; 9 positions match TRBD1. Germline V CDR1 and CDR2: SGHDN, FVKESK. This CDR3 region has 16 residues. J was trimmed by 12 bases and V by 4 bases; bases with no gene match: 13. The CDR3 is CASSRGTGRGYRPLHF. Written as DNA, the CDR3 is TGTGCCAGCAGCCGCGGGACAGGGAGAGGTTACAGACCCCTCCACTTT.

The chain is built from TRBV25-1 and TRBJ1-2; 7 bases map to TRBD1. Trimming cost V 4 bases and J 12 bases; bases outside gene matches: 11. This CDR3 contains 13 residues. Germline values: CDR1 MGHDK, CDR2 SYGVNS. CDR3 bases: TGTGCCAGCAGTGTCACCGGGACAGCCTCCCACACCTTC. This gives the protein CASSVTGTASHTF.

The chain couples TRBV30 to TRBJ2-1; tentative D call: TRBD2 (6 bases). Per germline, CDR1 GTSNPN and CDR2 SVGIG (reference sequence). The V end was cut by 1 base, the J end by 2 bases, with 12 bases between. The CDR3 loop spans 15 amino acids. The CDR3 nucleotides are TGTGCCTGGAGTGGGGGTAGCGGAGCCTACAATGAGCAGTTCTTC. Encoded protein: CAWSGGSGAYNEQFF.

The gene calls are TRBV5-1 and TRBJ2-2; 10 bases align to TRBD2. CDR3 length: 15 residues. Germline V lookup: CDR1 SGHRS, CDR2 YFSETQ. Trimming took 2 bases from V and 4 from J; bases not matched to a gene: 2. In nucleotides, the CDR3 is TGCGCCAGCAGCTTAAGACTAGCGGGCACCGGGGAGCTGTTTTTT. Translation: CASSLRLAGTGELFF.

The chain recombines TRBV5-5 with TRBJ1-1; D uncertain. V lost 0 bases to trimming and J lost 2 bases, with 5 bases between them. Germline CDR1 is SGHKS and CDR2 is YYEKEE (reference sequence). The CDR3 extends over 13 amino acids. CDR3 nucleotide sequence: TGTGCCAGCAGCTTGGGACTTAACACTGAAGCTTTCTTT. Translated, it gives CASSLGLNTEAFF.

The rearrangement uses TRBV30 and TRBJ2-7; the match to TRBD1 covers 7 bases. The V gene end was trimmed by 4 bases and the J gene end by 8 bases; junction bases not matched to a gene: 8. The CDR3 loop spans 12 amino acids. Germline-derived CDR1 and CDR2 are GTSNPN and SVGIG (reference sequence). The CDR3 reads CAWNRDSIKQYF. In DNA form, the CDR3 reads TGTGCCTGGAACCGGGACAGCATTAAGCAGTACTTC.

This chain links TRBV2 with TRBJ2-1; 7 nucleotides align to TRBD2. V shed 7 bases and J 0 bases; nucleotides not matched to a gene: 6. The CDR3 contains 15 residues. Germline lookup yields CDR1 SNHLY and CDR2 FYNNEI. CDR3 DNA sequence: TGTGCCAGCATAGGAGGGAGGGACTCCTACAATGAGCAGTTCTTC. Its translation is CASIGGRDSYNEQFF.

This chain's CDR3 is CASSYSTSGFSYEQYF. CDR3 nucleotides: TGTGCCAGCAGTTACTCGACTAGCGGCTTCTCCTACGAGCAGTACTTC. This chain uses TRBV6-2 or TRBV6-3 with TRBJ2-7, with 9 bases aligning to TRBD2. This CDR3 spans 16 amino acids. Germline-derived CDR1 and CDR2 are MNHEY and SVGEGT. Losses at the gene ends were 0 bases for V and 0 bases for J; bases not matched to a gene: 3.

The chain is built from TRBV5-1 and TRBJ2-7; 8 bases agree with TRBD2. There are 15 residues in the CDR3. CDR1 SGHRS and CDR2 YFSETQ come from the germline V gene. J gave up 6 bases and V 4 bases, and 12 bases lay outside the gene matches. In DNA, the CDR3 is TGCGCCAGCAGCCCCCGGGGCGCTAGCGGGTCCGAGCAGTACTTC. Residues: CASSPRGASGSEQYF. Drawing the rest from reference TRBV5-1 and TRBJ2-7, the complete variable domain is KAGVTQTPRYLIKTRGQQVTLSCSPISGHRSVSWYQQTPGQGLQFLFEYFSETQRNKGNFPGRFSGRQFSNSRSEMNVSTLELGDSALYLCASSPRGASGSEQYFGPGTRLTVT.

DNA of the CDR3: TGTGCCAGCAGCTTAGACAGGGTGGACACTGAAGCTTTCTTT. Amino acids: CASSLDRVDTEAFF. This chain uses TRBV7-2 with TRBJ1-1, with D perhaps matching TRBD1 (6 bases). Looked up from germline, CDR1 is SGHTA and CDR2 is FQGNSA. The CDR3 is 14 amino acids. The V and J ends lost 1 base and 3 bases respectively, with 9 bases between them.

V usage is TRBV24-1 and J usage is TRBJ2-7, with D maybe TRBD1 (6 bases). Germline V lookup: CDR1 KGHDR, CDR2 SFDVKD. The CDR3 is 15 amino acids. Trimming pared 4 bases from V and 4 bases from J, leaving 16 bases between. The CDR3 DNA reads TGTGCCACCAGTGAAACGTCGGGCAGGGGATACGAGCAGTACTTC. It specifies CATSETSGRGYEQYF.

The V gene is TRBV28, the J gene TRBJ1-2; D is perhaps TRBD1 (5 bases). CDR1 is MDHEN and CDR2 is SYDVKM in the germline V gene. The CDR3 is 15 residues long. V lost 10 bases, J lost 2 bases, and 20 bases lay in between. The CDR3 region has the DNA TGTGCCACCCGGAGTATAGGGGCGCTCAACTATGGCTACACCTTC. As protein: CATRSIGALNYGYTF.

This chain connects TRBV7-9 to TRBJ1-2, with D tentatively TRBD1 (5 bases). The CDR3 covers 13 residues. The germline CDR1 and CDR2 sequences are SEHNR and FQNEAQ (reference sequence). Trimming cost V 1 base and J 4 bases, with 7 bases left between them. CDR3 in amino acids: CASSLVGGYGYTF. The CDR3 DNA follows: TGTGCCAGCAGCTTAGTGGGGGGCTATGGCTACACCTTC.

The V gene is TRBV3-1 (or the pseudogene TRBV3-2), the J gene TRBJ1-5; a weak D match, TRBD1 (5 bases). Trimming pared 0 bases from V and 7 bases from J, leaving 7 bases between. Germline CDR1 is LGHDT and CDR2 is YNNKEL (reference sequence). This CDR3 spans 13 amino acids. CDR3 sequence (DNA): TGTGCCAGCAGCCAAGATTCAGGGCAGCCCCAGCATTTT. Its protein product is CASSQDSGQPQHF.

With regard to this clone: This CDR3 is also generated by other DNA sequences in the sample. The chain joins TRBV7-2 to TRBJ2-1, with TRBD2 matching 12 bases. The CDR3 runs to 16 residues. Germline V gene sequence: CDR1 SGHTA, CDR2 FQGNSA. Germline trimming cut 0 bases from V and 9 bases from J; bases unmatched to any gene: 6. In DNA, the CDR3 is TGTGCCAGCAGCTTAGCGCGCCTAGCGGGAGGGGGTGAGCAGTTCTTC. This codes for CASSLARLAGGGEQFF.

This chain joins TRBV12-3 or TRBV12-4 and TRBJ2-2; TRBD2 aligns across 7 bases. Trimming cost V 5 bases and J 6 bases; bases outside gene matches: 3. The CDR3 has 13 residues. The CDR3 sequence is CASSGSGPGELFF. CDR3 bases: TGTGCCAGCAGTGGTAGCGGGCCCGGGGAGCTGTTTTTT.

This clone was observed at least ten times. This chain joins TRBV24-1 and TRBJ2-5; TRBD1 is a possible D gene (6 bases). Per the germline V gene, CDR1 is KGHDR and CDR2 is SFDVKD. The CDR3 length is 15 residues. The V and J ends lost 9 bases and 3 bases respectively, with 19 bases between them. Written as DNA, the CDR3 is TGTGCCACCCGAGGAACCACAGGGACGGAAGAGACCCAGTACTTC. This codes for CATRGTTGTEETQYF.

This rearrangement joins TRBV21-1 to TRBJ2-7; TRBD1 is the table's D call, not checked against the DNA. TRBV21-1 is a pseudogene locus. This CDR3 spans 16 amino acids. In DNA form, the CDR3 reads TGTGCCAGCAGCAAAGTACGGGGGACAGGGCGCTACGAGCAGTACTTC. It codes for CASSKVRGTGRYEQYF.

This clone is a singleton in its sample. The CDR3 sequence: CASSITGGLDEQYF. The CDR3 region has the DNA TGTGCCAGCAGCATAACAGGGGGCCTCGACGAGCAGTACTTC. The chain uses TRBV7-9 and TRBJ2-7; the match to TRBD1 covers 9 bases. The CDR3 runs to 14 residues. V lost 5 bases to trimming and J lost 5 bases; unmatched junction nucleotides: 7. The germline CDR1 and CDR2 sequences are SEHNR and FQNEAQ (reference sequence).

This clone appeared a few times. This chain uses TRBV6-1 with TRBJ1-6; 7 bases are shared with TRBD1. The V gene end was trimmed by 4 bases and the J gene end by 5 bases; junction bases not matched to a gene: 8. CDR3 length equals 16 residues. The germline V gene has CDR1 MNHNS and CDR2 SASEGT. CDR3 in amino acids: CASSATRGTDNSPLHF. DNA for the CDR3: TGTGCCAGCAGTGCCACCCGTGGGACAGATAATTCACCCCTCCACTTT.

The V and J genes are TRBV2 and TRBJ1-6; a possible D gene is TRBD1 (5 bases). V was trimmed by 8 bases and J by 0 bases, leaving 8 bases between them. CDR1 is SNHLY and CDR2 is FYNNEI in the germline V gene. The CDR3 totals 14 residues. The CDR3 spells CASGASSYNSPLHF. In DNA, the CDR3 is TGTGCCAGCGGGGCGAGCTCCTATAATTCACCCCTCCACTTT.

V usage is TRBV5-4 and J usage is TRBJ2-3, with 11 nucleotides matching TRBD2. The germline V gene has CDR1 SGHNT and CDR2 YYREEE (reference sequence). This CDR3 has 16 residues. V lost 1 base to trimming and J lost 0 bases; unmatched junction nucleotides: 1. In DNA, the CDR3 is TGTGCCAGCAGCTTGAGACTAGCGGGAAGCACAGATACGCAGTATTTT. Translation gives CASSLRLAGSTDTQYF.

The chain recombines TRBV4-2 with TRBJ1-5; TRBD1 matches at 7 bases. The CDR3 contains 15 residues. Germline CDR1 is LGHNA and CDR2 is YNFKEQ. After removal of 3 bases from V and 4 bases from J, the junction contained 6 bases not matched to a gene. CDR3: CASSQSSQGNQPQHF. The CDR3 DNA is TGTGCCAGCAGCCAGTCCTCACAGGGGAATCAGCCCCAGCATTTT.

The chain combines TRBV24-1 with TRBJ2-5, with D tentatively TRBD1 (5 bases). Germline V lookup: CDR1 KGHDR, CDR2 SFDVKD. V gave up 1 base and J gave up 1 base, with 15 bases separating them. The CDR3 is made up of 17 amino acids. CDR3 DNA: TGTGCCACCAGTGATTTCCTCGCAGGGCTATCCCAAGAGACCCAGTACTTC. Amino acid sequence: CATSDFLAGLSQETQYF.

This clone has more than one count but fewer than ten. The V and J genes are TRBV7-8 and TRBJ2-2; 10 bases match TRBD2. The J segment lost 4 bases and the V segment lost 0 bases, leaving 5 bases of the junction unmatched. CDR1 is SGHVS and CDR2 is FQNEAQ in the germline V gene. This CDR3 spans 17 amino acids. This chain's CDR3 is CASSLALAGATTGELFF. CDR3 nucleotide sequence: TGTGCCAGCAGCTTAGCTCTAGCGGGAGCTACCACCGGGGAGCTGTTTTTT.